The rows below give T cell receptor beta chains drawn from one sample of a study of radiation and T cells in renal cell carcinoma. Data came from immunoSEQ multiplex PCR; TCRdb stores just in-frame clones and leaves some out. The top ten clones hold around a third of a sample with some 20,000 clones, 59% of them seen once. The sequencing used tumor tissue, collected from a patient whose treatment was nephrectomy without radiotherapy. Receptors originate from a man aged 45-65 years with renal cell carcinoma. CDR3s include the opening cysteine and the closing phenylalanine or tryptophan. The D gene is left open where the match is weak. Clone sizes are given selectively: once, few, many, or a class where the clone is expanded.

>TRBJ1-3|TRBD1|-|TRBV18
TGTGCCAGCTCACCAGGGGACAGGGGGAATGGAAACACCATATATTTT
CASSPGDRGNGNTIYF
>TRBJ1-5|TRBD1|once|TRBV4-2
TGTGCCAGCAGCCAAGAGAGGGGACAGGGGAATCAGCCCCAGCATTTT
CASSQERGQGNQPQHF
>TRBJ1-2|-|-|TRBV7-8
TGTGCCAGCAGCCACCCGAAAACAGGGTCCGGCTACACCTTC
CASSHPKTGSGYTF
>TRBJ1-2|TRBD1|-|TRBV2
TGTGCCAGCAGTGAGGACAGGGCAGGAGGCTACACCTTC
CASSEDRAGGYTF
>TRBJ2-3|-|once|TRBV7-2
TGTGCCAGCAGCTTACTGGGACACCAGGGAGATACGCAGTATTTT
CASSLLGHQGDTQYF
>TRBJ2-7|-|-|TRBV10-3
TGTGCCATCAGTCGGGACGGAGCCTACGAGCAGTACTTC
CAISRDGAYEQYF
>TRBJ1-1|-|-|TRBV5-5
TGTGCCAGCAGCTTGACGGACGTCACTGAAGCTTTCTTT
CASSLTDVTEAFF
>TRBJ1-5|TRBD1|-|TRBV2
TGTGCCAGCAGCACTCGACCGGGACAGCATAGCAATCAGCCCCAGCATTTT
CASSTRPGQHSNQPQHF
>TRBJ1-4|-|-|TRBV2
TGTGCCACGGCCGGGGAGTTTAATGAAAAACTGTTTTTT
CATAGEFNEKLFF
>TRBJ1-2|-|-|TRBV2
TGTGCCAGCTCGGTCGTACAGGGTACCGGCTACACCTTC
CASSVVQGTGYTF
>TRBJ2-7|TRBD1|-|TRBV5-5
TGTGCCAGCAGCCACGGGACAGGGAGTAGATACGAGCAGTACTTC
CASSHGTGSRYEQYF
>TRBJ1-3|-|few|TRBV6-1
TGTGCCAGCAGCCAGGACTACTCTGGAAACACCATATATTTT
CASSQDYSGNTIYF
>TRBJ2-7|-|-|TRBV18
TGTGCCAGCTCAGCCCAGGAAGGAGGTGCCGAGCAGTACTTC
CASSAQEGGAEQYF
>TRBJ1-2|-|-|TRBV29-1
TGCAGCGTTGAAGAAGTCGGGTATGGCTACACCTTC
CSVEEVGYGYTF
>TRBJ1-5|-|-|TRBV4-3
TGCGCCAGCAGCCAAGGGACAGATCAGCCCCAGCATTTT
CASSQGTDQPQHF
>TRBJ2-3|TRBD1|-|TRBV29-1
TGCAGCGCTGACAGGGGGGGGACAGATACGCAGTATTTT
CSADRGGTDTQYF
>TRBJ2-7|-|few|TRBV27
TGTGCCAGCAGCGCTTTCAGGGGAAACTCCTACGAGCAGTACTTC
CASSAFRGNSYEQYF
>TRBJ2-1|TRBD2|-|TRBV7-2
TGTGCCAGCAGCTTCCGGGAGGGCCCTCGAGAGCAGTTCTTC
CASSFREGPREQFF
>TRBJ2-2|-|-|TRBV4-3
TGCGCCAGCAGCGGCGGCAGGGCGGACACCGGGGAGCTGTTTTTT
CASSGGRADTGELFF
>TRBJ2-1|-|-|TRBV5-6
TGTGCCAGCAGCTTAGATGCGGGTTCCTTTTACAATGAGCAGTTCTTC
CASSLDAGSFYNEQFF
>TRBJ2-1|TRBD2|-|TRBV6-5
TGTGCCAGCAGAATTACTAGCGGGGGGCTGGGTGAGCAGTTCTTC
CASRITSGGLGEQFF
>TRBJ1-2|-|few|TRBV30
TGTGCCTCCGTCCTTAGGGGCCTCCTTGGTGGCTACACCTTC
CASVLRGLLGGYTF
>TRBJ1-1|-|-|TRBV27
TGTGCCAGCAGTTTATTGGGGGGGAACACTGAAGCTTTCTTT
CASSLLGGNTEAFF
>TRBJ1-1|-|few|TRBV29-1
TGCAGCGTTCCCAAACCCGAGGGGGCTTTCTTT
CSVPKPEGAFF
>TRBJ2-3|-|-|TRBV19
TGTGCCACCCACAACCAGCGGGCCACAGATACGCAGTATTTT
CATHNQRATDTQYF
>TRBJ1-1|-|-|TRBV2
TGTGCCAGCAGTGAATCGGGGGCATGGACTGAAGCTTTCTTT
CASSESGAWTEAFF
>TRBJ1-2|-|-|TRBV5-1
TGCGCCAGCAGAACCGGGGCCCCCGATGGCTACACCTTC
CASRTGAPDGYTF
>TRBJ2-1|TRBD2|-|TRBV14
TGTGCCAGCAGCCGTAACACGGGACTAATAAACAATGAGCAGTTCTTC
CASSRNTGLINNEQFF
>TRBJ2-5|-|-|TRBV5-4
TGTGCCAGCAGCTTCCTACTGGCCGGCCCGGAGACCCAGTACTTC
CASSFLLAGPETQYF
>TRBJ2-5|TRBD1|-|TRBV18
TGTGCCAGCTCACCACCCGAGGGGGCGGAGACCCAGTACTTC
CASSPPEGAETQYF
>TRBJ1-3|TRBD1|-|TRBV7-2
TGTGCCAGCAGCGCGGACAGGGGGCGTGGAAACACCATATATTTT
CASSADRGRGNTIYF
>TRBJ2-2|-|few|TRBV7-3
TGTGCCAGCAGCCGGGAGTACACCGGGGAGCTGTTTTTT
CASSREYTGELFF
>TRBJ2-7|TRBD1|-|TRBV9
TGTGCCAGCAGTTTACGACAGGGACCCTACGAGCAGTACTTC
CASSLRQGPYEQYF
>TRBJ2-1|TRBD2|-|TRBV14
TGTGCCAGCAGCCTGACTAGCGGGAGGTGGTATGAGCAGTTCTTC
CASSLTSGRWYEQFF
>TRBJ2-1|-|-|TRBV7-9
TGTGCCAGCAGCTTAGCCGATGAGCAGTTCTTC
CASSLADEQFF
>TRBJ2-5|TRBD2|-|TRBV30
TGTGCCTGGAGTGGGTCGCTAGCGGGCACCCTAGAGACCCAGTACTTC
CAWSGSLAGTLETQYF
>TRBJ1-4|-|few|TRBV5-3
TGTGCCAGCCGCCGGGGTATCAATGAAAAACTGTTTTTT
CASRRGINEKLFF
>TRBJ2-6|-|-|TRBV5-4
TGTGCCAGCAGCCCAGGGGGGCCTACTGGGGCCAACGTCCTGACTTTC
CASSPGGPTGANVLTF
>TRBJ1-4|-|-|TRBV5-4
TGTGCCAGCAGCCCAGACAGCCGTAATGAAAAACTGTTTTTT
CASSPDSRNEKLFF
>TRBJ1-2|TRBD1|-|TRBV4-2
TGTGCCAGCAGCCCGAATACGGGACAGGGAAGCGGCTACACCTTC
CASSPNTGQGSGYTF
>TRBJ2-7|-|once|TRBV20-1
TGCAGTGCTAGAGAAAACGAGCAGTACTTC
CSARENEQYF
>TRBJ2-6|-|many|TRBV9
TGTGCCAGCAGCTCGTACAGGGCCCCCAGCTCTGGGGCCAACGTCCTGACTTTC
CASSSYRAPSSGANVLTF
>TRBJ1-4|-|-|TRBV7-9
TGTGCCAGCAGCTTAGGAGGATTCGATGAAAAACTGTTTTTT
CASSLGGFDEKLFF
>TRBJ2-1|-|-|TRBV4-1
TGCGCCAGCAGCCTTACCTCAGAAGGCTCCTACAATGAGCAGTTCTTC
CASSLTSEGSYNEQFF
>TRBJ1-5|-|-|TRBV7-8
TGTGCCAGCAGCTACGGTCCGGCGAGAAATAGCAATCAGCCCCAGCATTTT
CASSYGPARNSNQPQHF
>TRBJ2-1|TRBD1|-|TRBV5-1
TGCGCCAGCAGCGATAACGACAGGGTTTACAATGAGCAGTTCTTC
CASSDNDRVYNEQFF
>TRBJ2-7|-|-|TRBV7-2
TGTGCCAGCAGCTTAGCCGGGAGTATCTACGAGCAGTACTTC
CASSLAGSIYEQYF
>TRBJ1-2|-|-|TRBV2
TGTGCCAGCCCGGGGGTAGACCTTAACTATGGCTACACCTTC
CASPGVDLNYGYTF
>TRBJ1-1|-|-|TRBV27
TGTGCCAGCAGTCCCTTGGGGAACACTGAAGCTTTCTTT
CASSPLGNTEAFF
>TRBJ2-5|-|-|TRBV9
TGTGCCAGCAGCGTAGCTCACTCGCCTGAGACCCAGTACTTC
CASSVAHSPETQYF
>TRBJ2-1|TRBD2|-|TRBV4-3
TGCGCCAGCAGCCAAGGGACAGCGGGAGGGTACAATGAGCAGTTCTTC
CASSQGTAGGYNEQFF
>TRBJ2-3|-|-|TRBV6-5
TGTGCCAGCAACGCGGGCTACACAGATACGCAGTATTTT
CASNAGYTDTQYF
>TRBJ1-1|-|few|TRBV9
TGTGCCAGCAGCGTGGCATCGGGGAACACTGAAGCTTTCTTT
CASSVASGNTEAFF
>TRBJ1-5|-|few|TRBV5-8
TGTGCCAGCAGCTTGGCCGACGGTTATCAGCCCCAGCATTTT
CASSLADGYQPQHF
>TRBJ2-4|-|-|TRBV15
TGTGCCACCAGCAGAGGGGAGGGGGCGCGAGACATTCAGTACTTC
CATSRGEGARDIQYF
>TRBJ2-7|-|-|TRBV5-3
TGTGCCAGAAGCTTGGTTGTCTACGAGCAGTACTTC
CARSLVVYEQYF
>TRBJ1-4|-|-|TRBV21-1
TGTGCCAGCAGGGCCAAGACAGGAGCACCTGAAAAACTGTTTTTT
CASRAKTGAPEKLFF
>TRBJ2-7|-|medium-sized|TRBV2
TGTGCCAGCAGTTCCTCGACATCCCTCTCCTACGAGCAGTACTTC
CASSSSTSLSYEQYF
>TRBJ1-4|-|-|TRBV6-6
TGTGCCAGCAGCTCAGGGGAAGGCCGACGACTGTTTTTT
CASSSGEGRRLFF
>TRBJ2-3|-|-|TRBV9
TGTGCCAGCAGCGACGGGGATGGGACGGGGACTAGCACAGATACGCAGTATTTT
CASSDGDGTGTSTDTQYF